This T cell receptor (beta chain) emerged from a study of radiotherapy plus CTLA-4 blockade in lung cancer. Points from the study as a whole: Response was reportedly best predicted by early blood T cell clone dynamics, with interferon-beta.

TCRdb's copy holds only in-frame clones and misses some; the assay was immunoSEQ multiplex PCR. In the table there are 85,000 to 100,000 clones, roughly 70% of which are singletons. Concerning this clone: Its antigen remains unidentified.

This specimen was peripheral blood, taken from a patient treated with radiotherapy plus ipilimumab. This TCR came from a human donor with non-small cell lung cancer that progressed on radiotherapy plus ipilimumab.

The CDR3 sequence: CASGWANLHNEQFF. CDR3 DNA sequence: TGTGCCAGCGGTTGGGCAAACTTACACAATGAGCAGTTCTTC. The chain links TRBV28 to TRBJ2-1; D not resolved. CDR1 and CDR2 from the germline V gene are MDHEN and SYDVKM. Between the trimmed V and J ends, which lost 8 bases and 5 bases, there was a span of 16 bases. CDR3 length: 14 residues.